This passage covers 14 T cell receptor beta chains from one sample sequenced in a study of cytomegalovirus exposure and HLA in healthy donors. Some clones are missing from TCRdb's copy, which holds only in-frame ones; the method was immunoSEQ multiplex PCR. The data show a few hundred thousand clones, with 90% seen just once and 3.1% held by the top ten. Material: PBMCs. Receptors originate from a woman in her 30s in good health and CMV-seronegative.

This chain links TRBV2 with TRBJ2-1; 8 positions agree with TRBD2. This CDR3 has 14 amino acids. The V gene's germline CDR1 is SNHLY and CDR2 FYNNEI. Trimming at V came to 8 bases and at J to 7 bases, leaving 10 bases not matched to a gene. The DNA of the CDR3 is TGTGCCAGCTTACCGGGACTAGTGAAAAATGAGCAGTTCTTC. Translated, it gives CASLPGLVKNEQFF.

In this sample, this clone turned up a few times. The germline gene is not matched at one end of the junction; a read error may be the cause. The chain uses TRBV28 and TRBJ2-3; TRBD2 agrees at 8 bases. The V gene's germline CDR1 is MDHEN and CDR2 SYDVKM. The CDR3 spans 18 residues. The CDR3 sequence: CASSLSLTAGALTDTQYF. In DNA form, the CDR3 reads TGTGCCAGCAGCTTATCTCTCACAGCGGGAGCACTCACAGATACGCAGTATTTT. The full variable domain, with the rest looked up from reference TRBV28 and TRBJ2-3, is DVKVTQSSRYLVKRTGEKVFLECVQDMDHENMFWYRQDPGLGLRLIYFSYDVKMKEKGDIPEGYSVSREKKERFSLILESASTNQTSMYLCASSLSLTAGALTDTQYFGPGTRLTVL.

This clone appeared a single time. The chain is built from TRBV5-3 and TRBJ2-3; 7 nucleotides match TRBD2. TRBV5-3 is labeled an ORF, and its function is uncertain. The CDR3 is 16 residues long. V lost 2 bases to trimming and J lost 4 bases; unmatched junction nucleotides: 10. Here the CDR3 reads CARSFVRLAAPDTQYF. For the CDR3, the DNA is TGTGCCAGAAGCTTCGTACGACTAGCCGCCCCAGATACGCAGTATTTT.

The chain links TRBV5-1 to TRBJ1-2; a possible D gene is TRBD1 (5 bases). Germline V gene data show CDR1 as SGHRS and CDR2 as YFSETQ. V lost 3 bases, J lost 2 bases, and 8 bases lay in between. The CDR3 contains 13 residues. The CDR3 DNA follows: TGCGCCAGCAGCTCCCGGGACAACTATGGCTACACCTTC. Translation gives CASSSRDNYGYTF.

This clone appeared a single time. CDR3 coding DNA: TGCGCCAGCAGCCAAGGTCCGGGGACTAGCGGGAGGTACGAGCAGTACTTC. Protein sequence: CASSQGPGTSGRYEQYF. The gene calls are TRBV4-3 and TRBJ2-7; TRBD2 aligns across 15 bases. The J segment lost 4 bases and the V segment lost 1 base, leaving 5 bases of the junction unmatched. This CDR3 is built from 17 residues. The germline V gene encodes CDR1 LGHNA and CDR2 YSLEER.

The chain employs TRBV9 and TRBJ2-7; tentatively, D is TRBD1 or TRBD2 (5 bases each). Trimming pared 3 bases from V and 1 base from J, leaving 14 bases between. The CDR3 totals 15 residues. Germline loops: CDR1 SGDLS, CDR2 YYNGEE. As DNA, the CDR3 is TGTGCCAGCAGCGGACGGGACGGTCCTTCCTACGAGCAGTACTTC. Protein: CASSGRDGPSYEQYF.

The chain combines TRBV2 with TRBJ1-1; D might be TRBD1 (6 bases). V dropped 6 bases and J dropped 0 bases, with 14 bases sitting between them. The germline V gene encodes CDR1 SNHLY and CDR2 FYNNEI. The CDR3 length is 15 residues. Written as DNA, the CDR3 is TGTGCCAGCAGAGGGGGGGAGGGAGTGAACACTGAAGCTTTCTTT. Translated, it gives CASRGGEGVNTEAFF. The whole variable domain, filled in from reference TRBV2 and TRBJ1-1, reads EPEVTQTPSHQVTQMGQEVILRCVPISNHLYFYWYRQILGQKVEFLVSFYNNEISEKSEIFDDQFSVERPDGSNFTLKIRSTKLEDSAMYFCASRGGEGVNTEAFFGQGTRLTVV.

This clone was counted once. This chain links TRBV27 with TRBJ1-1, with no clear D. V gave up 5 bases and J gave up 0 bases, with 10 bases separating them. Germline V gives CDR1 MNHEY, CDR2 SMNVEV (reference sequence). CDR3 length: 14 residues. CDR3 in DNA: TGTGCCAGCAGTGCCGGGATGCTGAACACTGAAGCTTTCTTT. As protein: CASSAGMLNTEAFF.

The V gene is TRBV7-9, the J gene TRBJ2-5; 7 nucleotides align to TRBD2. Germline trimming cut 2 bases from V and 5 bases from J; bases unmatched to any gene: 5. CDR1 SEHNR and CDR2 FQNEAQ come from the germline V gene (reference sequence). This CDR3 comprises 14 residues. The CDR3 DNA reads as TGTGCCAGCAGCTTAAGCAGCGGGGAGGAGACCCAGTACTTC. Encoded protein: CASSLSSGEETQYF.

This rearrangement joins TRBV4-3 to TRBJ2-3; D call uncertain. CDR1 and CDR2 (germline): LGHNA, YSLEER. The CDR3 extends over 16 amino acids. V lost 4 bases and J lost 2, with 16 bases in between. CDR3 DNA sequence: TGCGCCAGCAGCCCAGACCCGCTAGACACCACAGATACGCAGTATTTT. Translation gives CASSPDPLDTTDTQYF.

J is TRBJ1-4 and V is TRBV7-9; D is unresolved. V gave up 0 bases and J gave up 6 bases, with 11 bases separating them. Germline CDR1 is SEHNR and CDR2 is FQNEAQ (reference sequence). The CDR3 extends over 15 amino acids. CDR3 nucleotides: TGTGCCAGCAGCTTAGCCCTCCCTGGGTATGAAAAACTGTTTTTT. This translates into CASSLALPGYEKLFF.

V gene TRBV19 combines with J gene TRBJ2-2; 8 bases are shared with TRBD2. This CDR3 is built from 15 residues. Per the germline V gene, CDR1 is LNHDA and CDR2 is SQIVND (reference sequence). J lost 7 bases, V lost 3 bases, and 7 bases had no gene match. The CDR3 DNA is TGTGCCAGTAGTATTCCGGGAGGGCCGGTCGGGGAGCTGTTTTTT. Translation gives CASSIPGGPVGELFF.

For the CDR3, the DNA is TGCAGCGTAGGACCGCTCCAGGGTGAAAAACTGTTTTTT. It yields the protein CSVGPLQGEKLFF. The chain couples TRBV29-1 to TRBJ1-4, with TRBD1 as a possible D gene (5 bases). Deletions cut 6 bases from V and 7 bases from J, with 15 bases between. The germline gives CDR1 SQVTM, CDR2 ANQGSEA. The CDR3 sequence is 13 residues long.

This chain links TRBV9 with TRBJ2-5; 10 bases are shared with TRBD2. Unmatched junction bases numbered 8, after V lost 3 bases and J lost 3 bases. The CDR3 contains 16 residues. Germline CDR1 is SGDLS and CDR2 is YYNGEE. The CDR3 nucleotides are TGTGCCAGCAGCGCCTACCTAGCGGGAGTAGAAGAGACCCAGTACTTC. Translation gives CASSAYLAGVEETQYF.